The clone carrying this TCR beta chain was picked up one time. The data stem from a study of T cell changes during pregnancy in multiple sclerosis. Measured with immunoSEQ multiplex PCR; TCRdb has only the in-frame clones, and not every one. The sample consists of 75,000 to 100,000 clones, 85% to 95% of them appearing once. This CDR3 has 14 amino acids. Trimming removed 6 bases from V and 3 bases from J; junction bases left unmatched: 2. Germline CDR1 and CDR2: MNHNY and SVGAGI (reference sequence). Source: peripheral blood, taken after pregnancy. The chain recombines TRBV6-6 with TRBJ2-1, with TRBD2 identical over 10 bases. The receptor was derived from a female donor with multiple sclerosis, enrolled in a pregnancy study. Here the CDR3 DNA reads TGTGCCAGCAGCCGGACTAGCGGCTACAATGAGCAGTTCTTC. Protein: CASSRTSGYNEQFF.